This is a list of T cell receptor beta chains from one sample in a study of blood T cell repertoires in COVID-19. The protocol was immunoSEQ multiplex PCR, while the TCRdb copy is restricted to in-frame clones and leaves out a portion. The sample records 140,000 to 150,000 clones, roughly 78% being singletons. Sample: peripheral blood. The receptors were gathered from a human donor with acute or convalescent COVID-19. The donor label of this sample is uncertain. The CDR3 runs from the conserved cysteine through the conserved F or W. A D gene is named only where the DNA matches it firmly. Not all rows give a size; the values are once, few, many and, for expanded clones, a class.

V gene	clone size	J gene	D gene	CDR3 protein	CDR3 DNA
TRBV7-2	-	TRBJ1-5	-	CASSFRTQGQPQHF	TGTGCCAGCAGCTTCCGAACCCAGGGGCAGCCCCAGCATTTT
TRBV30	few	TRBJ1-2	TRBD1	CAWSVLTGGYYGYTF	TGTGCCTGGAGTGTACTAACAGGGGGCTACTATGGCTACACCTTC
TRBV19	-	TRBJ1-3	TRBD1	CASRGQGFSGNTIYF	TGTGCCAGTAGGGGACAGGGATTCTCTGGAAACACCATATATTTT
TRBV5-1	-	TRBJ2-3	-	CASSLTAMGADTQYF	TGCGCCAGCAGCTTAACCGCAATGGGCGCAGATACGCAGTATTTT
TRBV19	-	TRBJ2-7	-	CASSIVGREDEQYF	TGTGCCAGTAGTATAGTTGGCAGGGAGGACGAGCAGTACTTC
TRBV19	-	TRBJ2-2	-	CASSPRRVPGELFF	TGTGCCAGTAGCCCACGACGGGTACCCGGGGAGCTGTTTTTT
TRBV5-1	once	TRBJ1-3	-	CASSLERSSGNTIYF	TGCGCCAGCAGCTTGGAGCGGAGCTCTGGAAACACCATATATTTT
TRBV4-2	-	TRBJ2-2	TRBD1	CASSQGQGATTGELFF	TGTGCCAGCAGCCAAGGACAGGGGGCGACGACCGGGGAGCTGTTTTTT
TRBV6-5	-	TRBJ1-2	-	CATSRVGYGYTF	TGTGCCACCTCCAGGGTTGGCTATGGCTACACCTTC
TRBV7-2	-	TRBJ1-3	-	CASSSRVPRAGNTIYF	TGTGCCAGCAGCTCTCGGGTGCCCCGGGCTGGAAACACCATATATTTT
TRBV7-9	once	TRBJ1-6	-	CASSSQDSYNSPLHF	TGTGCCAGCAGCTCTCAGGACAGCTATAATTCACCCCTCCACTTT
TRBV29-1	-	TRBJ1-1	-	CSVGRGNTEAFF	TGCAGCGTTGGAAGAGGGAACACTGAAGCTTTCTTT
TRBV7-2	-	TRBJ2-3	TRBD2	CASSLAHTSGVTDTQYF	TGTGCCAGCAGCTTAGCTCACACTAGCGGGGTCACAGATACGCAGTATTTT
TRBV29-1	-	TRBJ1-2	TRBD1	CSAPREGAYGYTF	TGCAGCGCCCCTCGGGAGGGGGCCTATGGCTACACCTTC
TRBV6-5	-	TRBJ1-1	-	CASSFGRQRNTEAFF	TGTGCCAGCAGTTTTGGTAGACAGAGGAACACTGAAGCTTTCTTT
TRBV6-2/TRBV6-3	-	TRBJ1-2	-	CASSYSRRGENGYTF	TGTGCCAGCAGTTACTCGCGGCGGGGGGAAAATGGCTACACCTTC
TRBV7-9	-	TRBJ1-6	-	CASSIRALRANSPLHF	TGTGCCAGCAGCATCCGGGCCCTCAGGGCGAATTCACCCCTCCACTTT
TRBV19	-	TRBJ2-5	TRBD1	CASSVQGARRTQYF	TGTGCCAGTAGTGTCCAGGGGGCTAGGAGAACCCAGTACTTC
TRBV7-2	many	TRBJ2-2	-	CASSPSRVSTSNELFF	TGTGCCAGCAGCCCCAGCAGGGTTTCGACTTCTAACGAGCTGTTTTTT
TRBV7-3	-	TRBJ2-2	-	CASSLSRNTGELFF	TGTGCCAGCAGCTTAAGTCGGAACACCGGGGAGCTGTTTTTT
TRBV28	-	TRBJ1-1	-	CASSLSTVNTEAFF	TGTGCCAGCAGTTTATCCACAGTGAACACTGAAGCTTTCTTT
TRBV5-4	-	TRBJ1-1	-	CASSSEAGIMNTEAFF	TGTGCCAGCAGCTCCGAGGCGGGGATTATGAACACTGAAGCTTTCTTT
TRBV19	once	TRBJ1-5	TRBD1	CASSPGQGRIQPQHF	TGTGCCAGTAGTCCCGGACAGGGGAGGATTCAGCCCCAGCATTTT
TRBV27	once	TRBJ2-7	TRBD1	CASSMTGQGRTYEQYF	TGTGCCAGCAGCATGACTGGACAGGGCAGGACCTACGAGCAGTACTTC
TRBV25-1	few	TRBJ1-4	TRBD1	CASSDSGTGYEKLFF	TGTGCCAGCAGTGATTCCGGGACAGGGTATGAAAAACTGTTTTTT
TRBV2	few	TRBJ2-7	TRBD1	CASKLLGQPSYEQYF	TGTGCCAGCAAGTTATTGGGACAGCCTTCCTACGAGCAGTACTTC
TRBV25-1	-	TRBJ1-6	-	CASRPGYRVGNSPLHF	TGTGCCAGCAGGCCCGGGTACAGGGTGGGGAATTCACCCCTCCACTTT
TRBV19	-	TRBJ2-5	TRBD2	CASSIFLAGPQETQYF	TGTGCCAGTAGTATCTTTCTAGCGGGGCCCCAAGAGACCCAGTACTTC
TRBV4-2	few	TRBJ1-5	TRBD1	CASSQGGQGSNQPQHF	TGTGCCAGCAGCCAAGGTGGACAGGGGTCCAATCAGCCCCAGCATTTT
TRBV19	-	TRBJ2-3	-	CASSLQGRRTDTQYF	TGTGCCAGTAGTTTACAGGGGAGGAGGACAGATACGCAGTATTTT
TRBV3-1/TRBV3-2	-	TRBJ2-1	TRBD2	CASSHGLAGHEQFF	TGTGCCAGCAGCCACGGCCTAGCGGGCCATGAGCAGTTCTTC
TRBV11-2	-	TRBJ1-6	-	CASSLDLGWQGSSPLHF	TGTGCCAGCAGCTTAGATCTAGGTTGGCAGGGGAGTTCACCCCTCCACTTT
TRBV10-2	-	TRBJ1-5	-	CASSAGRTVSNQPQHF	TGCGCCAGCAGTGCAGGTAGGACAGTTAGCAATCAGCCCCAGCATTTT
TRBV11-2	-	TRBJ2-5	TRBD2	CASSSGQRGRYQETQYF	TGTGCCAGCAGCTCCGGCCAGCGGGGGCGGTACCAAGAGACCCAGTACTTC
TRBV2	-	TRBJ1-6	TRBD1	CASRPQGGYNSPLHF	TGTGCCAGCAGACCACAGGGGGGTTATAATTCACCCCTCCACTTT
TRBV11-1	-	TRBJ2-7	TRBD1	CASSRGTANPYEQYF	TGTGCCAGCAGCCGAGGGACAGCAAATCCCTACGAGCAGTACTTC
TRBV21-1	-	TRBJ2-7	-	CASSKARRAYEQYF	TGTGCCAGCAGCAAAGCGCGGAGGGCCTACGAGCAGTACTTC
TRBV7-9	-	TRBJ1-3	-	CASSLVGRGGNTIYF	TGTGCCAGCAGCTTAGTGGGCAGGGGTGGAAACACCATATATTTT
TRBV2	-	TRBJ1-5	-	CASSEGDSLWPQHF	TGTGCCAGCAGTGAGGGGGACTCCCTGTGGCCCCAGCATTTT
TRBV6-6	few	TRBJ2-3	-	CATQREGTDTQYF	TGTGCCACCCAGAGGGAGGGCACAGATACGCAGTATTTT